This T cell receptor beta chain was retrieved from a study of blood T cell repertoires in COVID-19. Study overall: Whether acute or convalescent, the COVID-19 samples came from the United States, Italy and Spain.

Original data processing: Counts of nucleated cells, estimated from reference gene primer amplification, were obtained. The repertoire was sequenced with immunoSEQ multiplex PCR; TCRdb's copy has only in-frame clones and lacks some. The DNA gave D and trimming, while V, J and clone size come from that table. The sample shows about 160,000 clones, approximately 92% of them seen only once. V gave up 6 bases and J gave up 4 bases; unmatched junction bases: 4. CDR1 ENHRY and CDR2 SYGVKD come from the germline V gene. This CDR3 is 14 amino acids long. The clonotype was recovered from a man aged 25 to 45 with COVID-19, enrolled during active disease. Material: peripheral blood. The chain couples TRBV10-3 to TRBJ1-1; TRBD1 matches at 11 bases. The CDR3 DNA reads as TGTGCCATCAGGGGAGGACAGGGGGCCACTGAAGCTTTCTTT. Translating gives CAIRGGQGATEAFF.